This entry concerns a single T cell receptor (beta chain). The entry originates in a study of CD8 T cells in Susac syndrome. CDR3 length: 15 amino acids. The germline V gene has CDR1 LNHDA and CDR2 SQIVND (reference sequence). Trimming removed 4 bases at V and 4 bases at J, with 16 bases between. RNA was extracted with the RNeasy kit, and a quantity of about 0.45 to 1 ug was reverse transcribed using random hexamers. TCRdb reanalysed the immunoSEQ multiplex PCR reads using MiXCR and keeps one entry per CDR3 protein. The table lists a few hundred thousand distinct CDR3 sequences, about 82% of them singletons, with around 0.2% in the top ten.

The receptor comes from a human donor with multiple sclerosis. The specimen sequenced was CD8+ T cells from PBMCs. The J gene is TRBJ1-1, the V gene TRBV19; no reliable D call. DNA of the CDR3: TGTGCCAGTAGTACGGGTTTCGGTTTGACCACTGAAGCTTTCTTT. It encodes CASSTGFGLTTEAFF. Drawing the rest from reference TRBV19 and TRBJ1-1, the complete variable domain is DGGITQSPKYLFRKEGQNVTLSCEQNLNHDAMYWYRQDPGQGLRLIYYSQIVNDFQKGDIAEGYSVSREKKESFPLTVTSAQKNPTAFYLCASSTGFGLTTEAFFGQGTRLTVV.